The T cell receptor (beta chain) described here comes from a study of identical twins. The CDR3 has 14 amino acids. Germline values: CDR1 SNHLY, CDR2 FYNNEI. Trimming cost V 4 bases and J 4 bases, with 11 bases left between them. There were only healthy Caucasians among the donors. A remark on this clonotype: Its specificity is not known.

Template switching (which added a universal primer site) was used, and cDNA carried unique molecular identifiers. MiXCR was run by TCRdb on the 5' RACE reads, yielding one entry per CDR3 protein. The top ten clones hold around 5.1% of a sample with around 200,000 distinct CDR3 sequences, around a tenth of them seen once. Study-wide results and caveats: Out-of-frame beta chain sequences displayed weaker excess sharing between twins. Researchers caution that invariant MAIT and iNKT cells could partly confound zero-insertion analyses.

Sequencing input: memory (CD45RO+) T cells sorted from blood. The chain couples TRBV2 to TRBJ1-3; no firm D call. This receptor was obtained from a woman aged 18-29 years in good health. The CDR3 nucleotides are TGTGCCAGCAGTGTCGCAGGTGCGGGAAACACCATATATTTT. It translates to CASSVAGAGNTIYF.